This T cell receptor (beta chain) was sequenced during a study of cytomegalovirus exposure and HLA in healthy donors. Amplification used 60 Vbeta primers and 13 Jbeta primers. TCRdb keeps only in-frame clones here, not all; method: immunoSEQ multiplex PCR. Of just over 200,000 clones in the sample, 70% are singletons; the top ten hold roughly 2.5%. With respect to this clone: Its antigen is unidentified.

Study-wide findings and caveats: It was reported that TCR beta sequences correctly inferred the HLA-A and HLA-B alleles for most subjects. Cytomegalovirus association was assigned to approximately 160 TCR beta chains.

The CDR3 runs 15 residues. The V end was cut by 2 bases, the J end by 4 bases, with 14 bases between. From germline, CDR1 is SGHDN and CDR2 FVKESK. Sequencing was done on a sample of PBMCs. The V call is TRBV14, the J call TRBJ2-5, with a tentative D call TRBD1 (5 bases). This TCR came from a middle-aged man in good health and CMV-seropositive. CDR3 amino acids: CASSQIDSKRETQYF. CDR3 DNA: TGTGCCAGCAGCCAAATTGACAGTAAGAGAGAGACCCAGTACTTC.